The clone carrying this T cell receptor (beta chain) has a handful of counts. V was pared by 2 bases and J by 3 bases, with 7 bases between. The V gene's germline CDR1 is MNHEY and CDR2 SMNVEV (reference sequence). The CDR3 is 13 amino acids. It was with a sample-barcoded 5' primer and a J-beta primer mix that a second PCR of roughly 7 to 12 cycles was run. Each CDR3 protein gets one entry after TCRdb re-called the 5' RACE reads with MiXCR. The sample includes some 1.4 million distinct CDR3 sequences, approximately 40% of them seen just once. The source of the sample is a study of blood T cells in healthy people across ages. Each of the donors had approximately 10 milliliters of peripheral blood drawn into EDTA-treated Vacutainer tubes. Per-sample yields of isolated PBMCs were at least 6 million. There were at least 6 micrograms of total RNA extracted from every sample.

Sample: blood. V usage is TRBV27 and J usage is TRBJ1-2; D is ambiguous. The clonotype was recovered from a woman aged 18 to 35 in good health. The CDR3: CASSLAEHYGYTF. The CDR3, as DNA: TGTGCCAGCAGTTTAGCAGAGCACTATGGCTACACCTTC.